This T cell receptor beta chain comes out of a study of Ad26.COV2.S vaccination and SARS-CoV-2 variants. Germline CDR1 and CDR2: MNHEY and SMNVEV (reference sequence). V lost 6 bases, J lost 4 bases, and 19 bases lay in between. The CDR3 length is 16 residues. Sequencing used immunoSEQ multiplex PCR; TCRdb keeps in-frame clones, though not all of them. This sample has roughly 700,000 clones, with roughly 90% found just once. Specified treatment: roughly 19 received Ad26.COV2.S at low or high dose, single or two shots; roughly five received placebo; per-sample allocation not given. At day 63 after the first vaccine or placebo injection, samples were drawn.

This TCR derives from a person between 18 and 65 years old who received the Ad26.COV2.S COVID-19 vaccine or a placebo. The chain is built from TRBV27 and TRBJ1-3; maybe TRBD1 (5 bases). This specimen consisted of peripheral blood, obtained in a trial of Ad26.COV2.S vaccine versus placebo. CDR3 loop: CASRGTGGARGNTIYF. DNA of the CDR3: TGTGCCAGCAGAGGGACTGGTGGGGCGAGGGGAAACACCATATATTTT.